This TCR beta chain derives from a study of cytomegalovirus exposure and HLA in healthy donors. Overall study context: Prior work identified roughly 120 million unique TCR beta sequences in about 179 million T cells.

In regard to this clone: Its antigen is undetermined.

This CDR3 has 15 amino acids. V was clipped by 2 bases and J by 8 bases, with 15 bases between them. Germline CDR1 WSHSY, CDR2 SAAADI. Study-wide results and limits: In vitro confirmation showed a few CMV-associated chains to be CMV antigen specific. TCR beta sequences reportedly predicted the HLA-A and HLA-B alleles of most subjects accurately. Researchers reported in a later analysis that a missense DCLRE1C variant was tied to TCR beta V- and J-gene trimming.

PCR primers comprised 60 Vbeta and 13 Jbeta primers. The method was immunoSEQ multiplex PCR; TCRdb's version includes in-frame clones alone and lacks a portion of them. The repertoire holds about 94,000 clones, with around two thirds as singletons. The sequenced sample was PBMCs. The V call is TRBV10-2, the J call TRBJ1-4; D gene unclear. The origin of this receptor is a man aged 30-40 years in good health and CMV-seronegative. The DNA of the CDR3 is TGCGCCAGCAGTGAGACATTACGGGTTGGAGAAAAACTGTTTTTT. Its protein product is CASSETLRVGEKLFF.